The TCR beta chain under discussion was sequenced for a study of CD8 T cells in ankylosing spondylitis. CDR1 ENHRY and CDR2 SYGVKD come from the germline V gene. The CDR3 is 14 amino acids. This clonotype was detected only a few times. Its antigen is undetermined. One end of the junction is discordant with germline, which a read error may explain. Study-wide points: Disease-associated clones were reportedly significantly overrepresented in matched ankylosing spondylitis synovial fluid. Those disease-linked clones were CD8+; they were also relatively rare in peripheral blood.

MiXCR, applied by TCRdb to the 5' RACE reads, yields one record per CDR3 protein. In the table there are around 320,000 distinct CDR3 sequences, about a fifth of which are singletons. Sample: blood, either unsorted or a sorted T cell fraction (not recorded which). The chain links TRBV10-3 to TRBJ2-5; the match to TRBD2 covers 11 bases. The source is a female donor with ankylosing spondylitis or in good health (not recorded which). CDR3 residues: CAISETSGSPFPDF. The CDR3 nucleotides are TGTGCCATCAGTGAAACTAGCGGGAGCCCCTTTCCCGACTTC.